The 9 T cell receptor beta chains listed next were all sequenced from one sample in a study of shared clonotypes between healthy human individuals. Measured with immunoSEQ multiplex PCR; TCRdb has only the in-frame clones, and not every one. Of more than 2 million clones detected, 90% to 96% appear once; the ten largest clones hold more than 0.1%. Sample: naive CD4+ T cells sorted from blood. Subset described: CD45RA+ positively selected. These receptors were taken from a man aged 18 to 35 in good health.

This rearrangement joins TRBV18 to TRBJ2-1; 16 bases match TRBD2. Germline-derived CDR1 and CDR2 are KGHSH and LQKENI. There are 17 residues in the CDR3. V gave up 3 bases and J gave up 9 bases; unmatched junction bases: 8. The CDR3 DNA reads TGTGCCAGCTCACCGCCGGGACTAGCGGGGGGGCAGGGTGAGCAGTTCTTC. It yields the protein CASSPPGLAGGQGEQFF.

V is TRBV5-4 and J is TRBJ2-5; 10 bases match TRBD2. Germline V gives CDR1 SGHNT, CDR2 YYREEE (reference sequence). J was trimmed by 5 bases and V by 3 bases; bases with no gene match: 7. The CDR3 has 15 residues. In DNA, the CDR3 is TGTGCCAGCAGCTACGGGACTAGCGAGGGGGAGACCCAGTACTTC. Translating gives CASSYGTSEGETQYF.

As concerns this clone: One junction end disagrees with the germline gene, perhaps due to a read error. The chain combines TRBV27 with TRBJ1-1; TRBD1 is a possible D gene (5 bases). The CDR3 totals 15 residues. Germline-derived CDR1 and CDR2 are MNHEY and SMNVEV (reference sequence). The CDR3 here is CASRLPDSPNTEAFF. The CDR3 coding sequence is TGTGCCAGCCGTTTGCCCGACAGTCCTAACACTGAAGCTTTCTTT.

The chain has TRBV9 and TRBJ1-3; D gene uncertain. V shed 4 bases and J shed 2 bases, with 16 bases lying between them. Germline CDR1 is SGDLS and CDR2 is YYNGEE. The CDR3 consists of 16 residues. CDR3 in amino acids: CASSSELPGTGNTIYF. The CDR3 DNA is TGTGCCAGCAGCTCGGAACTCCCCGGGACTGGAAACACCATATATTTT.

The rearrangement links TRBV10-1 to TRBJ2-3, with D hard to call. CDR1 is WNHNN, CDR2 SYGVQD, per germline (reference sequence). V shed 5 bases and J shed 2 bases, with 11 bases lying between them. There are 14 residues in the CDR3. The CDR3 is CASSLFEITDTQYF. CDR3 bases: TGCGCCAGCAGTTTATTCGAGATCACAGATACGCAGTATTTT.

The chain joins TRBV9 to TRBJ2-5; D is unresolved. V dropped 4 bases and J dropped 5 bases, with 12 bases sitting between them. The CDR3 extends over 13 amino acids. CDR1 and CDR2 (germline): SGDLS, YYNGEE. In DNA, the CDR3 is TGTGCCAGCAGCCGTGCCCCATCCGAGACCCAGTACTTC. It yields the protein CASSRAPSETQYF.

The chain joins TRBV29-1 to TRBJ1-3; D gene ambiguous. V dropped 1 base and J dropped 0 bases, with 16 bases sitting between them. Germline CDR1 is SQVTM and CDR2 is ANQGSEA. This CDR3 region has 17 residues. CDR3 protein: CSVEGKASSSSGNTIYF. CDR3 nucleotides: TGCAGCGTTGAAGGCAAAGCCTCCTCAAGCTCTGGAAACACCATATATTTT.

This sequence joins TRBV29-1 and TRBJ1-4, with TRBD1 matching 8 bases. V lost 3 bases, J lost 7 bases, and 4 bases stayed unmatched. Germline V gene lookup returns CDR1 SQVTM and CDR2 ANQGSEA. The CDR3 is 13 residues long. The CDR3 region is CSVEDRVTEKLFF. The DNA of the CDR3 is TGCAGCGTTGAGGACAGGGTCACTGAAAAACTGTTTTTT.

This sequence joins TRBV6-5 and TRBJ2-5; no clear D. The CDR3 is made up of 12 amino acids. The V gene's germline CDR1 is MNHEY and CDR2 SVGAGI. V shed 8 bases and J shed 6 bases, with 13 bases lying between them. The CDR3 here is CASANKGQTQYF. The DNA of the CDR3 is TGTGCCAGCGCCAATAAAGGGCAGACCCAGTACTTC.